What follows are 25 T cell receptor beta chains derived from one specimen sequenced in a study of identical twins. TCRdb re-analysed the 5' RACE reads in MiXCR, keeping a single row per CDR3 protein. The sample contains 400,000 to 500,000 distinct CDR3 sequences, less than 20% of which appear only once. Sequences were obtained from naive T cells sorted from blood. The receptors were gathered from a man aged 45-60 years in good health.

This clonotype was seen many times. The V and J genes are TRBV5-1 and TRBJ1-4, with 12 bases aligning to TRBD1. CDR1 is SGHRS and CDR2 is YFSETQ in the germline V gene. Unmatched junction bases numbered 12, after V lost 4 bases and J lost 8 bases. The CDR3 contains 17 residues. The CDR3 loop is CASSIGTGGLVKEKLFF. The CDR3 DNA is TGCGCCAGCAGCATCGGGACAGGGGGCCTCGTAAAGGAAAAACTGTTTTTT.

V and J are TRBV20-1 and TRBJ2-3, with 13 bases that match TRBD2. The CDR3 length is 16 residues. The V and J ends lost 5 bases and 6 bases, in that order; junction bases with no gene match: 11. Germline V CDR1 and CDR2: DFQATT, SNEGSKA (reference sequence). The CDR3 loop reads CSASLLAGGPMDTQYF. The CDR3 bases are TGCAGTGCTTCCCTACTAGCGGGGGGGCCTATGGATACGCAGTATTTT.

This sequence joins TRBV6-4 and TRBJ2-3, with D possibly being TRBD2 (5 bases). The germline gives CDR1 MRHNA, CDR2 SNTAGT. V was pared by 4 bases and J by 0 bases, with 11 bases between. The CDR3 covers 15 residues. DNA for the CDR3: TGTGCCAGCAGTGTCCGAGCGGAGAGCACAGATACGCAGTATTTT. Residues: CASSVRAESTDTQYF.

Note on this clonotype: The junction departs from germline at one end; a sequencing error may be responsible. CDR3 amino acids: CASSQEIGRDGNF. DNA of the CDR3: TGCGCCAGCAGCCAAGAAATAGGTCGGGACGGAAACTTC. The chain links TRBV4-1 to TRBJ2-1; D is perhaps TRBD1 or TRBD2 (5 bases each). Germline loops: CDR1 MGHRA, CDR2 YSYEKL. This CDR3 comprises 13 residues.

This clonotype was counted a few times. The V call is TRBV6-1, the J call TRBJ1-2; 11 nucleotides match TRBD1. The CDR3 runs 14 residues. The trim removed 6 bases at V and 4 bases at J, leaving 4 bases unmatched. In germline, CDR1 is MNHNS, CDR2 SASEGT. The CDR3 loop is CASSRTGGGYGYTF. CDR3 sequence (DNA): TGTGCCAGCAGCCGGACAGGGGGCGGCTATGGCTACACCTTC.

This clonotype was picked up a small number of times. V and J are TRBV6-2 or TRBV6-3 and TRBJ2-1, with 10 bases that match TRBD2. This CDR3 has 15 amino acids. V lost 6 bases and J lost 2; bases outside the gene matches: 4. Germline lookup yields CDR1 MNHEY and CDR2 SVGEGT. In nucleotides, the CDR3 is TGTGCCAGCAGAACGAGCGGGAGGGCCTACAATGAGCAGTTCTTC. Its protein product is CASRTSGRAYNEQFF.

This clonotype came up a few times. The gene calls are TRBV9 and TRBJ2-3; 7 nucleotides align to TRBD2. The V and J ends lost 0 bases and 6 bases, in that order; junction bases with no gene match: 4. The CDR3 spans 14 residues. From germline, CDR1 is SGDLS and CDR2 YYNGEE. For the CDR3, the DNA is TGTGCCAGCAGCGTAGAGAGCGGGGAGGATACGCAGTATTTT. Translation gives CASSVESGEDTQYF.

CDR3 bases: TGTGCCAGCAGCTTAATCACCGGGACTAGCACAGATACGCAGTATTTT. This gives the protein CASSLITGTSTDTQYF. The V call is TRBV7-9, the J call TRBJ2-3, with D perhaps TRBD2 (6 bases). V lost 2 bases and J lost 0, with 12 bases in between. This CDR3 has 16 amino acids. From germline, CDR1 is SEHNR and CDR2 FQNEAQ (reference sequence).

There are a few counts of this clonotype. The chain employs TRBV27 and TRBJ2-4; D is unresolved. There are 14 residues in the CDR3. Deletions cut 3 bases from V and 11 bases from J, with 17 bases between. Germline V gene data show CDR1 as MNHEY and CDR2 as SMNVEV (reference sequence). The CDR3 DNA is TGTGCCAGCAGTTTTAGGCAGCTAAGCACCCTTCAGTACTTC. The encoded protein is CASSFRQLSTLQYF.

This CDR3 is CASMPGQETQYF. DNA of the CDR3: TGTGCCAGTATGCCAGGACAAGAGACCCAGTACTTC. The genes are TRBV19 and TRBJ2-5; D gene uncertain. The CDR3 runs to 12 residues. Germline lookup yields CDR1 LNHDA and CDR2 SQIVND (reference sequence). The V end was cut by 7 bases, the J end by 2 bases, with 8 bases between.

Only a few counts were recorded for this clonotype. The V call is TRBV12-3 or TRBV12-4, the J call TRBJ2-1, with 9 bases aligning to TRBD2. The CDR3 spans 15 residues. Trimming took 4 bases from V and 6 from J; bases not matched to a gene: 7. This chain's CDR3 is CASSWRTSVFNEQFF. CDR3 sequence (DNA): TGTGCCAGCAGTTGGAGGACTAGCGTTTTCAATGAGCAGTTCTTC.

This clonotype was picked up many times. CDR3 bases: TGCAGTGCTAGATCGACTAGCGGCGTCGGGGAGCTGTTTTTT. It translates to CSARSTSGVGELFF. The chain is built from TRBV20-1 and TRBJ2-2; 9 bases line up with TRBD2. Germline V gene sequence: CDR1 DFQATT, CDR2 SNEGSKA (reference sequence). V dropped 2 bases and J dropped 7; count of bases not matched to a gene: 5. The CDR3 runs 14 residues.

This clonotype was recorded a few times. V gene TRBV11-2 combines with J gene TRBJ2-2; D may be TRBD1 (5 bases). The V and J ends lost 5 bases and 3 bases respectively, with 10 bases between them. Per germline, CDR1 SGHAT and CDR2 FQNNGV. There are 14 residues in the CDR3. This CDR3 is CASSRDSDTGELFF. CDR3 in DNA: TGTGCCAGCAGCCGCGACAGTGACACCGGGGAGCTGTTTTTT.

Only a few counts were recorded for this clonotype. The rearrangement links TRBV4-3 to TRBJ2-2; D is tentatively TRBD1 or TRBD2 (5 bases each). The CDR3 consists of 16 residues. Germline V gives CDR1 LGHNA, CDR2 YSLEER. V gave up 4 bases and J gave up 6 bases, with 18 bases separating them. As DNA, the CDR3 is TGCGCCAGCAGCCCCTCGGCAGGGACGTTGGCCGGGGAGCTGTTTTTT. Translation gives CASSPSAGTLAGELFF.

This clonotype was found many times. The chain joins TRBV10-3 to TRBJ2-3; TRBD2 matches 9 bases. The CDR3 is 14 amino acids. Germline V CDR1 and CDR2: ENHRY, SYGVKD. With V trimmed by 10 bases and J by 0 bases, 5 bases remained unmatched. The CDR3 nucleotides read TGTGCCACCTCAACTAGCGGGAGCACAGATACGCAGTATTTT. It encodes CATSTSGSTDTQYF.

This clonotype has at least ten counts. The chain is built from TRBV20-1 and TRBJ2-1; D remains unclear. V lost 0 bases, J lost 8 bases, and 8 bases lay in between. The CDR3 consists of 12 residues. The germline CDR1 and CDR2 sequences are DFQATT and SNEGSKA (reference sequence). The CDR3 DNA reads TGCAGTGCTAGAGAAGGCTCGGATGAGCAGTTCTTC. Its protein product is CSAREGSDEQFF.

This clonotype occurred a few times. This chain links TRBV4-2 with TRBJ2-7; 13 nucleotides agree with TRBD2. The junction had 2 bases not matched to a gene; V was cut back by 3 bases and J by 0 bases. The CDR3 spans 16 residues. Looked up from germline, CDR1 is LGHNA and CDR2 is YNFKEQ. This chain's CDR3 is CASSQGLAGSSYEQYF. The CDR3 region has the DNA TGTGCCAGCAGCCAGGGACTAGCGGGGAGCTCCTACGAGCAGTACTTC.

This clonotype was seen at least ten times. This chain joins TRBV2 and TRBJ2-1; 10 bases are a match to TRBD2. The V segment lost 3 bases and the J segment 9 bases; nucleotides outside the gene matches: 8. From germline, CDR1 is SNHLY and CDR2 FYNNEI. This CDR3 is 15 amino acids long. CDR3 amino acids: CASSDLAGVTGEQFF. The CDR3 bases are TGTGCCAGCAGTGATCTAGCGGGAGTAACGGGTGAGCAGTTCTTC.

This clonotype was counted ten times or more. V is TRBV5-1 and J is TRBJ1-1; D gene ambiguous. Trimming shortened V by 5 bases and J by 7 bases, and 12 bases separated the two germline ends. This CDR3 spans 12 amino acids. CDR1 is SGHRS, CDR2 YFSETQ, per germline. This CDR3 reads CASRNRGNEAFF. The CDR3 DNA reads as TGCGCCAGCAGAAATCGGGGTAATGAAGCTTTCTTT.

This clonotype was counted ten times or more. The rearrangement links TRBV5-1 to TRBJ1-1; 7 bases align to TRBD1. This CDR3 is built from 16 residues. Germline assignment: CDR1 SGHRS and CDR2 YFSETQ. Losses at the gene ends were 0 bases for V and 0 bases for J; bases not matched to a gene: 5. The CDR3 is CASSLGGGWVNTEAFF. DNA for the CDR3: TGCGCCAGCAGCTTGGGAGGGGGCTGGGTGAACACTGAAGCTTTCTTT.

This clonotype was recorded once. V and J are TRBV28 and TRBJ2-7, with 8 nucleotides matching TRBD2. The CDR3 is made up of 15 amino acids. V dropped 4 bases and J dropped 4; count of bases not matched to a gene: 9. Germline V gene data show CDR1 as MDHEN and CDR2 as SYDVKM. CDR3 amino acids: CASSYRGGPIYEQYF. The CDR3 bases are TGTGCCAGCAGTTACCGGGGGGGCCCCATTTACGAGCAGTACTTC.

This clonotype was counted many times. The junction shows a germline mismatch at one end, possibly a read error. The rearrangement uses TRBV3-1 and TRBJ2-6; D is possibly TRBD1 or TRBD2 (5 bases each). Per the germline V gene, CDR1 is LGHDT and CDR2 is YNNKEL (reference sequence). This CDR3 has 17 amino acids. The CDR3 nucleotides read TGTGCCAGCAGCCTCCTGGGACGGAACTCTGTGGCCAACGTCCTGACTTTC. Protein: CASSLLGRNSVANVLTF.

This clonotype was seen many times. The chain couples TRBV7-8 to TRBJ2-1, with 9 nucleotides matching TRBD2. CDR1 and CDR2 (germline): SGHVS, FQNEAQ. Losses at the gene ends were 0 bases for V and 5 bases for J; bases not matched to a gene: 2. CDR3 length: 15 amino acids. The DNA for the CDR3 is TGTGCCAGCAGCTTAGCTAGCGGGGGTCACAATGAGCAGTTCTTC. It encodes CASSLASGGHNEQFF.

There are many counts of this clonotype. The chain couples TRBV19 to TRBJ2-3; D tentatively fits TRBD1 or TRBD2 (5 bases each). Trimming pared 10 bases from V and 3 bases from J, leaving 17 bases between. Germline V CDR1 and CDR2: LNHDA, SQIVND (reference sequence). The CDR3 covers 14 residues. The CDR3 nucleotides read TGTGCCACCCGGAACCCGGGACGAACAGATACGCAGTATTTT. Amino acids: CATRNPGRTDTQYF.

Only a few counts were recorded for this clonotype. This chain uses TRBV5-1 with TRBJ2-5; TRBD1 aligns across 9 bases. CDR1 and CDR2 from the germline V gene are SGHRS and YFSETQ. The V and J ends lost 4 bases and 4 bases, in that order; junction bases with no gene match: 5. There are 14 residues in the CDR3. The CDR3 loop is CASSTGTGRETQYF. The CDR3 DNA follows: TGCGCCAGCAGCACCGGGACAGGGAGAGAGACCCAGTACTTC.